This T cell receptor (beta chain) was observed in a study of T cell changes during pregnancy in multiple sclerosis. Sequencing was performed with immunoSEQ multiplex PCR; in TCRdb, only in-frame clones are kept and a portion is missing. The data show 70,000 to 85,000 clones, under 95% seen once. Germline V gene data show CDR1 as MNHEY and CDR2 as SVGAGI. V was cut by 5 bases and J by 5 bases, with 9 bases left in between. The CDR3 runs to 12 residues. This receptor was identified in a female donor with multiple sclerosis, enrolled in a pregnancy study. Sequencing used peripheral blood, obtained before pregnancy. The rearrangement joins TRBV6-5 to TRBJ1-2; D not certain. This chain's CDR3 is CASSNLEYGYTF. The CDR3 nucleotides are TGTGCCAGCAGTAACTTAGAGTATGGCTACACCTTC.